Described below is a single T cell receptor (beta chain) sequence and its context. Trimming took off 8 bases at V and 4 bases at J, with 27 bases between the two ends. The CDR3 covers 16 residues. Germline CDR1 is SQVTM and CDR2 is ANQGSEA. These data belong to a study of blood T cell repertoires in COVID-19. In the study's own analysis: Estimates of nucleated cell counts were drawn from the amplification of reference gene primers. TCRdb keeps only in-frame clones here, not all; method: immunoSEQ multiplex PCR. D and trimming come from the DNA, and the V and J calls and clone size come from that table. The profile shows 30,000 to 40,000 clones, approximately 78% of them singletons.

The TCR was taken from a man between 60 and 75 years old in a cohort sampled during active COVID-19. Sequencing was done on a sample of peripheral blood. V and J are TRBV29-1 and TRBJ2-7; TRBD1 might be the D (6 bases). The CDR3: CSREDWKGQNRYEQYF. Written as DNA, the CDR3 is TGCAGCCGAGAAGACTGGAAAGGACAGAATCGTTACGAGCAGTACTTC.